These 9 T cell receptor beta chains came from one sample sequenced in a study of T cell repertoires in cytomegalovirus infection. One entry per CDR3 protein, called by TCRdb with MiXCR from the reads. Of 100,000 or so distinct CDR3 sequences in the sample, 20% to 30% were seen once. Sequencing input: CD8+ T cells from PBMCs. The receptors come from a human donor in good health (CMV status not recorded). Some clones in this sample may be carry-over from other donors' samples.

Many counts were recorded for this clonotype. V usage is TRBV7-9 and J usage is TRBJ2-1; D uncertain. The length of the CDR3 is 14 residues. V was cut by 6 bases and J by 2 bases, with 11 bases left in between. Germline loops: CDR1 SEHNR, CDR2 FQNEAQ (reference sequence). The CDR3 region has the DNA TGTGCCAGCAGGTATATCGCCCCCTACAATGAGCAGTTCTTC. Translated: CASRYIAPYNEQFF.

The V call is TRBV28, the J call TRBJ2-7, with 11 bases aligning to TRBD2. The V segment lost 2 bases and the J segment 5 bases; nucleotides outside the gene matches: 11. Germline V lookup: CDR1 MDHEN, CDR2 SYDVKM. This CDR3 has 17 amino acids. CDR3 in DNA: TGTGCCAGCAGTTTACTTACCCTAGCGGGAGGCCAAGACGAGCAGTACTTC. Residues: CASSLLTLAGGQDEQYF.

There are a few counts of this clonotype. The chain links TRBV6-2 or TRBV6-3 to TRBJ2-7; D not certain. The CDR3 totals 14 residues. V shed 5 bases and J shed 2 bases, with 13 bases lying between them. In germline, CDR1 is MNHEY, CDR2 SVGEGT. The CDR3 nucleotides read TGTGCCAGCAGTGCTCCCGGGTTAGCCTACGAGCAGTACTTC. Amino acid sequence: CASSAPGLAYEQYF.

CDR3 bases: TGCGCCAGCAGCCAAGCCCGGGGGACCGCTCGGGAGCAGTACTTC. This gives the protein CASSQARGTAREQYF. The chain carries TRBV4-3 and TRBJ2-7, with D possibly matching TRBD2 (6 bases). The germline gives CDR1 LGHNA, CDR2 YSLEER. The length of the CDR3 is 15 residues. V was clipped by 1 base and J by 7 bases, with 17 bases between them.

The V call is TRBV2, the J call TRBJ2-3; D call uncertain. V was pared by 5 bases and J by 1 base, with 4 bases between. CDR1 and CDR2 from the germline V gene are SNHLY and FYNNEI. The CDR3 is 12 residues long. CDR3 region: CASSPGTDTQYF. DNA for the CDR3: TGTGCCAGCAGTCCAGGCACAGATACGCAGTATTTT.

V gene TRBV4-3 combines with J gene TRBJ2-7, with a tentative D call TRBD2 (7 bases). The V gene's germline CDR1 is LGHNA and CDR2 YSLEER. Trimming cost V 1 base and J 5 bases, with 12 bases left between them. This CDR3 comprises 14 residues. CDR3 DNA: TGCGCCAGCAGCCAAGCTCGGGGGGCCAACGAGCAGTACTTC. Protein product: CASSQARGANEQYF.

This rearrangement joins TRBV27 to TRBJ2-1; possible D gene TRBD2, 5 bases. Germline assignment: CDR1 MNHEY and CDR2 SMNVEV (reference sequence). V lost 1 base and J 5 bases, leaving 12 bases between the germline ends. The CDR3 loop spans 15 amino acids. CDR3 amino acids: CASSLWMRENNEQFF. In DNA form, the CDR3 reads TGTGCCAGCAGTTTATGGATGAGGGAGAACAATGAGCAGTTCTTC.

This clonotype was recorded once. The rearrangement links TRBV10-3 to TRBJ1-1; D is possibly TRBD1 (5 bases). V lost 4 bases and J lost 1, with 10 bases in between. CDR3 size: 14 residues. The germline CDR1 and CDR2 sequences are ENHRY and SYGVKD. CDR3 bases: TGTGCCATCAGTGGACAGTCCGGGAACACTGAAGCTTTCTTT. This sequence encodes CAISGQSGNTEAFF.

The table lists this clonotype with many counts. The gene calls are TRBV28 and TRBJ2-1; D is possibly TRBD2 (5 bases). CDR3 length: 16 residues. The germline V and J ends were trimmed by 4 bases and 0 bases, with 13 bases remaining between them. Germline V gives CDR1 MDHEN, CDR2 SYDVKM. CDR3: CASSSDGESSYNEQFF. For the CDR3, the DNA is TGTGCCAGCAGTTCCGACGGGGAGAGCTCCTACAATGAGCAGTTCTTC. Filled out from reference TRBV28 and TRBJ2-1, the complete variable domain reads DVKVTQSSRYLVKRTGEKVFLECVQDMDHENMFWYRQDPGLGLRLIYFSYDVKMKEKGDIPEGYSVSREKKERFSLILESASTNQTSMYLCASSSDGESSYNEQFFGPGTRLTVL.